The entry below describes one T cell receptor beta chain. The data were taken from a study of T cell changes during pregnancy in multiple sclerosis. Libraries were prepared by immunoSEQ multiplex PCR; TCRdb keeps only in-frame clonotypes and omits some of them. This sample has tens of thousands of clones, with around 93% found just once. V was shortened by 3 bases and J by 5 bases, with 26 bases between the two germline ends. CDR3 length: 18 residues. CDR1 is SGDLS, CDR2 YYNGEE, per germline. The receptor's source is a female donor with multiple sclerosis, enrolled in a pregnancy study. The J gene is TRBJ1-1, the V gene TRBV9; D gene uncertain. The specimen comprised CD4+ T cells from peripheral blood mononuclear cells, sampled before pregnancy. CDR3 DNA sequence: TGTGCCAGCAGCGCCCAACCTTCCGGGAAGGATCGAAAAACTGAAGCTTTCTTT. Translated, it gives CASSAQPSGKDRKTEAFF.